The next 3 T cell receptor beta chains were all read from a single sample in a study of blood T cell repertoires in COVID-19. Method: immunoSEQ multiplex PCR; TCRdb's copy keeps in-frame clones and lacks some. The profile shows under 150,000 clones, around 85% of them singletons. The sample was peripheral blood. The receptors originated from a woman aged 50 to 60 who had recovered from COVID-19.

The chain has TRBV6-5 and TRBJ2-2, with TRBD2 matching over 7 bases. V was pared by 1 base and J by 2 bases, with 1 base of the junction left unmatched. Germline lookup yields CDR1 MNHEY and CDR2 SVGAGI. This CDR3 has 15 residues. CDR3 amino acids: CASSYLAGNTGELFF. CDR3 DNA: TGTGCCAGCAGTTACTTAGCGGGCAACACCGGGGAGCTGTTTTTT.

The chain has TRBV4-1 and TRBJ1-3, with a weak D call TRBD1 (6 bases). The germline V gene encodes CDR1 MGHRA and CDR2 YSYEKL. V lost 4 bases to trimming and J lost 4 bases, with 20 bases between them. This CDR3 contains 17 residues. The CDR3 spells CASSRLPTGFDGNTIYF. CDR3 DNA: TGCGCCAGCAGCCGACTACCCACAGGGTTTGACGGAAACACCATATATTTT.

This clone has at least ten counts. The genes are TRBV9 and TRBJ1-3; D remains ambiguous. The CDR3 totals 14 residues. Germline loops: CDR1 SGDLS, CDR2 YYNGEE. Trimming shortened V by 2 bases and J by 2 bases, and 8 bases separated the two germline ends. The CDR3 region is CASSVEGTGNTIYF. CDR3 DNA sequence: TGTGCCAGCAGCGTGGAGGGTACTGGAAACACCATATATTTT.